The sequence of this TCR beta chain was determined in a study of radiotherapy plus CTLA-4 blockade in lung cancer. As for the study in general: In roughly 19% of patients, objective responses were seen; 30% to 35% had disease control.

Measured with immunoSEQ multiplex PCR; TCRdb has only the in-frame clones, and not every one. Of over 60,000 clones in the sample, around 90% were seen once. Regarding the study as a whole: The study found tumor-derived TCR clones expanded in blood after radiotherapy plus ipilimumab. Early shifts in blood T cell clones, with interferon-beta, reportedly predicted response best.

Ipilimumab-mediated CTLA-4 blockade plus focal radiation was given to patients having chemo-refractory metastatic non-small-cell lung cancer. This clone has just a few counts. Its specificity is unknown. This TCR was recovered from a human donor with non-small cell lung cancer that progressed on radiotherapy plus ipilimumab. Sequenced here: peripheral blood, sampled from a patient treated with radiotherapy plus ipilimumab.

CDR3 bases: TGTGCCAGCAGCTTAGAGGTTGGCTACACCTTC. Amino acid sequence: CASSLEVGYTF. This rearrangement joins TRBV13 to TRBJ1-2, with D unclear. CDR1 is PRHDT and CDR2 is FYEKMQ in the germline V gene (reference sequence). This CDR3 has 11 residues. Deletions cut 1 base from V and 7 bases from J, with 4 bases between.